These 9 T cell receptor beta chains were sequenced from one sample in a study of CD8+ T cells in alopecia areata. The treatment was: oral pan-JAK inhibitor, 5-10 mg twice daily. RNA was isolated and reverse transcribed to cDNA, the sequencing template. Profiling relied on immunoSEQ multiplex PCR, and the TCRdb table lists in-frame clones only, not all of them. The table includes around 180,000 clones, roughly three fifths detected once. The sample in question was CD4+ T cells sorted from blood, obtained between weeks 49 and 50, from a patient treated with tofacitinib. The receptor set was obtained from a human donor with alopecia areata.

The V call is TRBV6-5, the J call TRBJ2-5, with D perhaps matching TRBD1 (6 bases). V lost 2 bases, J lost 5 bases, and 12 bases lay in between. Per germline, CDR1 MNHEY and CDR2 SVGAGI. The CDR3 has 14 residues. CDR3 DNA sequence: TGTGCCAGCAGTTACCGTACAGGGATGGAGACCCAGTACTTC. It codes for CASSYRTGMETQYF.

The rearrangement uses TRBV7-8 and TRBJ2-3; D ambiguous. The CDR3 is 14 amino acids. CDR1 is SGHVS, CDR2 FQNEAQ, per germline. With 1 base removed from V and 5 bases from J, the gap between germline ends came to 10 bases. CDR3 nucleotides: TGTGCCAGCAGCTTAGGGCTGAAGGTAGATACGCAGTATTTT. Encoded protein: CASSLGLKVDTQYF.

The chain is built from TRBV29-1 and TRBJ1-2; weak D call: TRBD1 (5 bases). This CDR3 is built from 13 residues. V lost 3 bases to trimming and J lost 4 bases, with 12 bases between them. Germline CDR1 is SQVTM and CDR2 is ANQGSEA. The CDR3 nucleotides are TGCAGCGTTGAGGGTTCCGGGGCCTATGGCTACACCTTC. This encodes CSVEGSGAYGYTF.

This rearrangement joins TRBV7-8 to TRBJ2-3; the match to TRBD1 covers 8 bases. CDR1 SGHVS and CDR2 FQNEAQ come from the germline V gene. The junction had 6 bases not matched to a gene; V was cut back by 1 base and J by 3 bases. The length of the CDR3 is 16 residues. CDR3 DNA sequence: TGTGCCAGCAGCTTAGTTCAGGGGGCGTTGACAGATACGCAGTATTTT. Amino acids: CASSLVQGALTDTQYF. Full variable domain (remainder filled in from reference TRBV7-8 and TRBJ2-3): GAGVSQSPRYKVAKRGQDVALRCDPISGHVSLFWYQQALGQGPEFLTYFQNEAQLDKSGLPSDRFFAERPEGSVSTLKIQRTQQEDSAVYLCASSLVQGALTDTQYFGPGTRLTVL.

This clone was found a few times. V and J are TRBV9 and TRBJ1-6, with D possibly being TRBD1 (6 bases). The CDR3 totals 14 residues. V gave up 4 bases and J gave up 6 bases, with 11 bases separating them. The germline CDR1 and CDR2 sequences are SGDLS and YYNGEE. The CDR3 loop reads CASSPGTSNSPLHF. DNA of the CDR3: TGTGCCAGCAGCCCCGGGACATCTAATTCACCCCTCCACTTT.

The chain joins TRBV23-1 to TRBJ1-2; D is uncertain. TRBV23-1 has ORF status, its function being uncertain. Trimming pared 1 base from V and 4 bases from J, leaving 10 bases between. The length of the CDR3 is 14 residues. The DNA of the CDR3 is TGCGCCAGCAGTCAATTTCGACTTATCTATGGCTACACCTTC. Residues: CASSQFRLIYGYTF.

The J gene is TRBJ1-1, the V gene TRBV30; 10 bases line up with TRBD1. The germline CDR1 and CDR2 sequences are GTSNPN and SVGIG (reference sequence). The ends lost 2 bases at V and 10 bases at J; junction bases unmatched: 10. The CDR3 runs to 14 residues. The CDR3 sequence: CAWSRDRGRGGAFF. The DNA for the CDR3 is TGTGCCTGGAGTAGGGACAGGGGCCGCGGGGGAGCTTTCTTT.

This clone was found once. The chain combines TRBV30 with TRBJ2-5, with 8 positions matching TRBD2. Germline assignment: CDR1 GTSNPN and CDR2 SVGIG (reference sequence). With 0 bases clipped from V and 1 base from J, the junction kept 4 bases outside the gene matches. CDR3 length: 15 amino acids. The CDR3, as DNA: TGTGCCTGGAGTGTCGGCACTAGCGGCCAAGAGACCCAGTACTTC. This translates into CAWSVGTSGQETQYF.

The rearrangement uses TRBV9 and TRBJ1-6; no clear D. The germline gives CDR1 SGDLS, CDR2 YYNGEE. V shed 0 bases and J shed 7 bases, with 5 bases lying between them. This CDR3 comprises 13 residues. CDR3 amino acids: CASSVGGNSPLHF. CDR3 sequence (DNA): TGTGCCAGCAGCGTAGGGGGAAATTCACCCCTCCACTTT. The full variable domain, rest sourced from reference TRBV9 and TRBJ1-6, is DSGVTQTPKHLITATGQRVTLRCSPRSGDLSVYWYQQSLDQGLQFLIQYYNGEERAKGNILERFSAQQFPDLHSELNLSSLELGDSALYFCASSVGGNSPLHFGNGTRLTVT.